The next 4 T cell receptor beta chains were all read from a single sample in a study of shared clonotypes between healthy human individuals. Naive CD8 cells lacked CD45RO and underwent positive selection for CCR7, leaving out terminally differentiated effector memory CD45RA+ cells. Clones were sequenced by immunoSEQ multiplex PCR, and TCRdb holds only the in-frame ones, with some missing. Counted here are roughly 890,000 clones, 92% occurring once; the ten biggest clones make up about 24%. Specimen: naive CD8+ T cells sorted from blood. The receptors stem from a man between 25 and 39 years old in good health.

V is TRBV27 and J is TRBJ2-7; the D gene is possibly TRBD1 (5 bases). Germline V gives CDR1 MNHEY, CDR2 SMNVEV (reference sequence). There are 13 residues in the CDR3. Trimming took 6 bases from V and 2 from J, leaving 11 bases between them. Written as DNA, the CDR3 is TGTGCCAGCAGAGACAGACTCACCTACGAGCAGTACTTC. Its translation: CASRDRLTYEQYF.

The CDR3 region is CASSPGTRGETQYF. CDR3 bases: TGTGCCAGCAGCCCAGGGACTAGAGGAGAGACCCAGTACTTC. The rearrangement uses TRBV7-8 and TRBJ2-5; 8 positions match TRBD2. This CDR3 spans 14 amino acids. Looked up from germline, CDR1 is SGHVS and CDR2 is FQNEAQ. V was clipped by 5 bases and J by 4 bases; unmatched bases: 6.

The CDR3: CASRGRGLEQYF. The CDR3 DNA sequence: TGTGCCAGCAGGGGCAGGGGGCTCGAGCAGTACTTC. This chain joins TRBV27 and TRBJ2-7, with 8 bases fitting TRBD1. V lost 6 bases and J lost 6; bases outside the gene matches: 4. The germline gives CDR1 MNHEY, CDR2 SMNVEV (reference sequence). CDR3 length equals 12 residues.

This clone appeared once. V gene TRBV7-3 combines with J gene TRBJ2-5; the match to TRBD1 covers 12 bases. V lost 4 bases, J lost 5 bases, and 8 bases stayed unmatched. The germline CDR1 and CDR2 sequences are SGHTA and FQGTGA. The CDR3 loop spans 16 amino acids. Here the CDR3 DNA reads TGTGCCAGCAGCTCCTCCGGGACAGGGGGCGGGGAGACCCAGTACTTC. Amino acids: CASSSSGTGGGETQYF. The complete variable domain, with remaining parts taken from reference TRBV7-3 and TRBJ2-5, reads GAGVSQTPSNKVTEKGKYVELRCDPISGHTALYWYRQSLGQGPEFLIYFQGTGAADDSGLPNDRFFAVRPEGSVSTLKIQRTERGDSAVYLCASSSSGTGGGETQYFGPGTRLLVL.